A single sample gave rise to the 17 T cell receptor beta chains below, sequenced in a study of blood T cells in healthy people across ages. With a J-beta primer mix and a sample-barcoded 5' primer, a second PCR ran about 7 to 12 cycles. TCRdb reanalysed the 5' RACE reads using MiXCR and keeps one entry per CDR3 protein. The repertoire holds 1.5 million to 2 million distinct CDR3 sequences, with roughly 50% as singletons. The sequenced material came from blood. The origin of the receptors is a middle-aged woman in good health.

The gene calls are TRBV7-9 and TRBJ2-7, with 7 bases aligning to TRBD1. J was trimmed by 2 bases and V by 3 bases; bases with no gene match: 7. The CDR3 runs to 15 residues. CDR1 SEHNR and CDR2 FQNEAQ come from the germline V gene (reference sequence). CDR3 loop: CASSLTRQGTYEQYF. Here the CDR3 DNA reads TGTGCCAGCAGCTTGACGAGACAGGGAACCTACGAGCAGTACTTC.

This clonotype was observed a few times. This chain links TRBV20-1 with TRBJ1-2; D unclear. Trimming cost V 4 bases and J 8 bases, with 11 bases left between them. This CDR3 has 11 residues. Germline V lookup: CDR1 DFQATT, CDR2 SNEGSKA (reference sequence). The CDR3 here is CSAIDKGGYTF. CDR3 nucleotide sequence: TGCAGTGCTATTGACAAGGGCGGCTACACCTTC.

V is TRBV7-2 and J is TRBJ1-6; TRBD1 aligns across 7 bases. The CDR3 loop spans 19 amino acids. J gave up 4 bases and V 4 bases, and 16 bases lay outside the gene matches. Germline V gene data show CDR1 as SGHTA and CDR2 as FQGNSA. The CDR3 DNA reads as TGTGCCAGCAGCTCTAAACAGGGGTCGTTTAGTTTTTATAATTCACCCCTCCACTTT. Translation: CASSSKQGSFSFYNSPLHF.

CDR3 sequence: CSPSQNTEAFF. The DNA for the CDR3 is TGCAGTCCCTCCCAGAACACTGAAGCTTTCTTT. The chain has TRBV20-1 and TRBJ1-1; D gene uncertain. V gave up 8 bases and J gave up 1 base, with 8 bases separating them. In germline, CDR1 is DFQATT, CDR2 SNEGSKA (reference sequence). CDR3 size: 11 residues.

The chain joins TRBV2 to TRBJ2-7, with 8 bases matching TRBD1. CDR1 SNHLY and CDR2 FYNNEI come from the germline V gene. This CDR3 is built from 14 residues. V was pared by 7 bases and J by 6 bases, with 11 bases of the junction left unmatched. CDR3: CASTTQGALGEQYF. The CDR3, as DNA: TGTGCCAGCACCACCCAGGGGGCGTTGGGCGAGCAGTACTTC.

This clonotype occurred a few times. The chain combines TRBV20-1 with TRBJ2-6; 10 nucleotides match TRBD1. The germline gives CDR1 DFQATT, CDR2 SNEGSKA (reference sequence). The CDR3 covers 15 residues. V was pared by 6 bases and J by 0 bases, with 2 bases of the junction left unmatched. The CDR3 loop is CSAGDRGSGANVLTF. The CDR3 DNA follows: TGCAGTGCCGGGGACAGGGGCTCTGGGGCCAACGTCCTGACTTTC.

V is TRBV20-1 and J is TRBJ1-6; 8 nucleotides line up with TRBD1. J lost 15 bases, V lost 5 bases, and 9 bases had no gene match. CDR3 size: 12 residues. The germline V gene has CDR1 DFQATT and CDR2 SNEGSKA (reference sequence). The CDR3 reads CSAATGAIVLHF. The DNA of the CDR3 is TGCAGTGCTGCGACAGGGGCCATCGTCCTCCACTTT.

Notes on this clonotype: One end of the junction does not line up with germline, which may come from a read error. The J gene is TRBJ2-6, the V gene TRBV11-2, with D hard to call. CDR3 size: 15 residues. Germline CDR1 reads SGHAT; CDR2 reads FQNNGV. CDR3 bases: TGTGCCGGCAGCCCTGAACACTCTGGGGCCAACGTCCTGACTTTC. This gives the protein CAGSPEHSGANVLTF.

CDR3 DNA: TGTGCCAGCAGCTTAGCGAGGGACGCTGGGGCCAACGTCCTGACTTTC. It specifies CASSLARDAGANVLTF. This chain links TRBV7-2 with TRBJ2-6, with D possibly called TRBD1 or TRBD2 (5 bases each). V was pared by 0 bases and J by 2 bases, with 8 bases between. Germline V gene data show CDR1 as SGHTA and CDR2 as FQGNSA. The CDR3 is 16 residues long. Drawing the rest from reference TRBV7-2 and TRBJ2-6, the complete variable domain is GAGVSQSPSNKVTEKGKDVELRCDPISGHTALYWYRQSLGQGLEFLIYFQGNSAPDKSGLPSDRFSAERTGGSVSTLTIQRTQQEDSAVYLCASSLARDAGANVLTFGAGSRLTVL.

The chain has TRBV5-1 and TRBJ2-3; no definite D call. The CDR3 runs to 14 residues. Germline V lookup: CDR1 SGHRS, CDR2 YFSETQ. V lost 4 bases to trimming and J lost 6 bases, with 15 bases between them. In DNA, the CDR3 is TGCGCCAGCAGCCCCGGGTCATGGCGGGATACGCAGTATTTT. This translates into CASSPGSWRDTQYF. Supplemented by reference TRBV5-1 and TRBJ2-3, the full variable domain reads KAGVTQTPRYLIKTRGQQVTLSCSPISGHRSVSWYQQTPGQGLQFLFEYFSETQRNKGNFPGRFSGRQFSNSRSEMNVSTLELGDSALYLCASSPGSWRDTQYFGPGTRLTVL.

This clonotype was seen a few times. The chain recombines TRBV29-1 with TRBJ2-5; D is uncertain. V lost 4 bases, J lost 4 bases, and 13 bases lay in between. Germline V CDR1 and CDR2: SQVTM, ANQGSEA. The CDR3 is 13 residues long. The CDR3 DNA is TGCAGCGTTGTTCGGGTTTTAGGAGAGACCCAGTACTTC. Translating it yields CSVVRVLGETQYF. Combining the CDR3 with reference TRBV29-1 and TRBJ2-5 gives the whole variable domain SAVISQKPSRDICQRGTSLTIQCQVDSQVTMMFWYRQQPGQSLTLIATANQGSEATYESGFVIDKFPISRPNLTFSTLTVSNMSPEDSSIYLCSVVRVLGETQYFGPGTRLLVL.

The rearrangement joins TRBV11-2 to TRBJ2-7; D possibly corresponds to TRBD2 (6 bases). Trimming stripped 5 bases from V and 3 bases from J, with 14 bases between. Germline loops: CDR1 SGHAT, CDR2 FQNNGV. The CDR3 covers 14 residues. The CDR3 DNA sequence: TGTGCCAGCAGCCCCGACACGGGAGTCTACGAGCAGTACTTC. It encodes CASSPDTGVYEQYF.

The V and J genes are TRBV20-1 and TRBJ2-4, with D possibly being TRBD1 (6 bases). There are 16 residues in the CDR3. Germline V lookup: CDR1 DFQATT, CDR2 SNEGSKA (reference sequence). The V end lost 3 bases, the J end lost 1 base, and 16 bases lay between the germline ends. The CDR3 protein is CSARITGLRAKNIQYF. As DNA, the CDR3 is TGCAGTGCTAGGATTACAGGGCTCCGGGCCAAAAACATTCAGTACTTC.

Comments on this clonotype: Possible read error: a much larger clone is one base away. This chain connects TRBV5-1 to TRBJ2-3; D gene unclear. The CDR3 is 13 residues long. Trimming stripped 4 bases from V and 10 bases from J, with 16 bases between. The germline gives CDR1 SGHRS, CDR2 YFSETQ. CDR3 in DNA: TGCGCCAGCAGCCTGGATTATCTTGGCGCGCAGTATTTT. Translated, it gives CASSLDYLGAQYF.

Many counts were recorded for this clonotype. The chain employs TRBV18 and TRBJ2-5, with a tentative D call TRBD1 (6 bases). This CDR3 has 12 residues. V lost 8 bases and J 5 bases, leaving 12 bases between the germline ends. Germline assignment: CDR1 KGHSH and CDR2 LQKENI. The CDR3 sequence: CASSPQGETQYF. The CDR3 DNA reads TGTGCCAGCAGTCCCCAGGGGGAGACCCAGTACTTC.

This clonotype was detected a few times. This chain joins TRBV5-1 and TRBJ2-7, with 10 bases matching TRBD1. CDR1 and CDR2 (germline): SGHRS, YFSETQ. CDR3 size: 13 residues. V lost 5 bases, J lost 5 bases, and 4 bases stayed unmatched. The CDR3 nucleotides are TGCGCCAGCAGGCCGGGACAGGGGCACGAGCAGTACTTC. Encoded protein: CASRPGQGHEQYF.

Many counts were recorded for this clonotype. The rearrangement joins TRBV7-2 to TRBJ2-4; 15 nucleotides line up with TRBD2. Trimming removed 5 bases from V and 4 bases from J; junction bases left unmatched: 6. Germline assignment: CDR1 SGHTA and CDR2 FQGNSA. CDR3 size: 17 residues. CDR3 region: CASSPPGLAGGKNIQYF. Here the CDR3 DNA reads TGTGCCAGCAGCCCTCCGGGACTAGCGGGGGGTAAAAACATTCAGTACTTC.